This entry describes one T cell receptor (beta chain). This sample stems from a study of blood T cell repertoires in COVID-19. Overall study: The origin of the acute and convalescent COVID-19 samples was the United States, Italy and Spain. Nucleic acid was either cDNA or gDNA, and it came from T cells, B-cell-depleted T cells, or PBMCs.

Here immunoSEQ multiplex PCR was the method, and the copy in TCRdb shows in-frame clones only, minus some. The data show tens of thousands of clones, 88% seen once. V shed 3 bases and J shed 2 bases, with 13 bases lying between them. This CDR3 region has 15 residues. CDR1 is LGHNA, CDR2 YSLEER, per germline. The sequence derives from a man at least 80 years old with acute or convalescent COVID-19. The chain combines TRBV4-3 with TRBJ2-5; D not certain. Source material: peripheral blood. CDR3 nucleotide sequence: TGCGCCAGCAGCCAGGTTACGGGTCCTCAAGAGACCCAGTACTTC. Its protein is CASSQVTGPQETQYF.